Presented here are 9 T cell receptor beta chains from one specimen sequenced in a study of shared clonotypes between healthy human individuals. Clones were read by immunoSEQ multiplex PCR, and TCRdb kept only the in-frame ones, dropping some. The sample contains around 2.1 million clones, 93% of which appear only once. Cells designated naive CD8 were CD45RO-negative and were positively selected for CCR7, with terminally differentiated effector memory CD45RA+ cells excluded. Specimen: naive CD8+ T cells from PBMCs. The receptors were sampled from a man aged 18-30 years in good health. Some clones in this sample may be carry-over from other donors' samples.

V is TRBV6-1 and J is TRBJ2-3, with D possibly being TRBD1 or TRBD2 (5 bases each). The CDR3 consists of 13 residues. The germline gives CDR1 MNHNS, CDR2 SASEGT. V shed 3 bases and J shed 7 bases, with 11 bases lying between them. The CDR3 DNA reads as TGTGCCAGCAGTGATGGGGGTGGATATACGCAGTATTTT. As protein: CASSDGGGYTQYF.

CDR3 in DNA: TGTGCCAGCAGTTTTGATCCCACCACAGGGTCCACTGAAGCTTTCTTT. It translates to CASSFDPTTGSTEAFF. This chain uses TRBV28 with TRBJ1-1, with D possibly matching TRBD1 (6 bases). CDR3 length equals 16 residues. Germline V lookup: CDR1 MDHEN, CDR2 SYDVKM. Trimming left V 3 bases short and J 4 bases short, with 18 bases between.

The J gene is TRBJ2-1, the V gene TRBV29-1; 14 bases match TRBD2. Unmatched junction bases numbered 13, after V lost 6 bases and J lost 6 bases. Germline V gene sequence: CDR1 SQVTM, CDR2 ANQGSEA. The CDR3 is 17 amino acids. The CDR3 here is CSVAQGRTSGGPNEQFF. DNA for the CDR3: TGCAGCGTCGCGCAAGGGAGGACTAGCGGGGGGCCCAATGAGCAGTTCTTC.

This chain uses TRBV7-3 with TRBJ2-2; D remains ambiguous. V lost 1 base and J 4 bases, leaving 10 bases between the germline ends. CDR1 and CDR2 (germline): SGHTA, FQGTGA. This CDR3 comprises 15 residues. The CDR3 nucleotides read TGTGCCAGCAGCTTAAGCCCCTGGGGCACCGGGGAGCTGTTTTTT. Its translation is CASSLSPWGTGELFF.

The chain links TRBV6-1 to TRBJ2-1, with D unclear. The CDR3 runs 11 residues. Trimming took 8 bases from V and 5 from J, leaving 7 bases between them. Germline loops: CDR1 MNHNS, CDR2 SASEGT. The CDR3 spells CASERDNEQFF. CDR3 DNA: TGTGCCAGCGAAAGGGACAATGAGCAGTTCTTC.

Of note for this clone: The junction does not match germline at one end; this may be a read error. The V call is TRBV27, the J call TRBJ2-1; D tentatively reads TRBD1 or TRBD2 (6 bases each). Germline lookup yields CDR1 MNHEY and CDR2 SMNVEV (reference sequence). The CDR3 runs to 13 residues. This CDR3 reads CASGGTPYHEQFF. The CDR3 DNA is TGTGCCAGCGGCGGGACACCCTACCATGAGCAGTTCTTC.

The J gene is TRBJ2-1, the V gene TRBV7-2; 9 positions match TRBD1. With 4 bases clipped from V and 5 bases from J, the junction kept 9 bases outside the gene matches. The germline gives CDR1 SGHTA, CDR2 FQGNSA. This CDR3 has 16 residues. DNA for the CDR3: TGTGCCAGCAGCTCCGTCCGGACAGGGGTCCACAATGAGCAGTTCTTC. It is translated as CASSSVRTGVHNEQFF.

V gene TRBV15 combines with J gene TRBJ2-7, with TRBD1 matching over 7 bases. Germline lookup yields CDR1 LNHNV and CDR2 YYDKDF (reference sequence). The CDR3 has 15 residues. V shed 3 bases and J 2 bases; nucleotides not matched to a gene: 7. The CDR3 nucleotides read TGTGCCACCAGCAGTCCGCGAAGGGGGCCCTACGAGCAGTACTTC. This translates into CATSSPRRGPYEQYF.

This chain links TRBV19 with TRBJ1-2; D might be TRBD1 (5 bases). Between the trimmed V and J ends, which lost 7 bases and 8 bases, there was a span of 17 bases. This CDR3 region has 13 residues. The germline V gene has CDR1 LNHDA and CDR2 SQIVND (reference sequence). CDR3 residues: CASTYSGGRGYTF. The CDR3 region has the DNA TGTGCCAGTACATATTCGGGGGGAAGGGGCTACACCTTC.